The source of this T cell receptor beta chain is a study of Graves' ophthalmopathy and Graves' hyperthyroidism. Overall study: Blood was drawn at initial diagnosis, before any treatment. General study results and limits: Detection in blood was also observed for most expanded thyroid clonotypes above 0.001 frequency. With about 71% sensitivity and approximately 73% specificity, the model predicted ophthalmopathy progression.

This clonotype was detected ten times or more. Its specificity is not known. Amplification of TCR beta CDR3 regions used RNA transcripts. HTBI-primed RT-PCR formed the first round, and a multiplex PCR formed the second. TCRdb used MiXCR to reprocess the multiplex PCR reads, holding one entry per CDR3 protein. Of under 350,000 distinct CDR3 sequences listed, roughly a sixth are singletons. Germline V gene sequence: CDR1 MNHEY, CDR2 SMNVEV (reference sequence). This CDR3 region has 14 residues. Deletions cut 4 bases from V and 6 bases from J, with 13 bases between. The sequenced sample consisted of peripheral blood. This chain joins TRBV27 and TRBJ1-3; D possibly corresponds to TRBD1 (5 bases). This TCR came from an adult man with Graves' ophthalmopathy. This chain's CDR3 is CASSWGRGANTIYF. In nucleotides, the CDR3 is TGTGCCAGCAGTTGGGGCCGTGGAGCAAACACCATATATTTT.